Shown below are 24 T cell receptor beta chains from a single sample sequenced in a study of CD8 T cells in Susac syndrome. Random hexamers were used to reverse transcribe roughly 0.5 to 1 ug of RNA. TCRdb ran MiXCR on the immunoSEQ multiplex PCR reads and lists one entry per CDR3 protein. In the table there are around 280,000 distinct CDR3 sequences, 85% of which are singletons. The specimen sequenced was CD8+ T cells from PBMCs. These receptor sequences come from a human donor with multiple sclerosis.

This sequence joins TRBV28 and TRBJ2-1; 11 bases agree with TRBD2. The V segment lost 3 bases and the J segment 7 bases; nucleotides outside the gene matches: 11. CDR1 is MDHEN, CDR2 SYDVKM, per germline. This CDR3 is 17 amino acids long. The chain's CDR3 is CASSFLPLAGVGNEQFF. In DNA, the CDR3 is TGTGCCAGCAGTTTCTTACCACTAGCGGGAGTAGGGAATGAGCAGTTCTTC.

The rearrangement uses TRBV7-9 and TRBJ2-7; tentatively, D is TRBD1 or TRBD2 (5 bases each). The CDR3 is 13 residues long. Trimming cost V 5 bases and J 5 bases, with 13 bases left between them. Germline V gene lookup returns CDR1 SEHNR and CDR2 FQNEAQ (reference sequence). The DNA for the CDR3 is TGTGCCAGCAGCCACCGGGACGGAAACGAGCAGTACTTC. This translates into CASSHRDGNEQYF.

This chain uses TRBV12-3 or TRBV12-4 with TRBJ2-5; the D is unclear. This CDR3 is 15 amino acids long. Trimming pared 1 base from V and 5 bases from J, leaving 14 bases between. CDR3 amino acids: CASSLGQRARETQYF. CDR3 nucleotide sequence: TGTGCCAGCAGTTTAGGGCAAAGGGCGCGGGAGACCCAGTACTTC.

V and J are TRBV5-4 and TRBJ2-2, with a tentative D call TRBD1 (5 bases). The V gene's germline CDR1 is SGHNT and CDR2 YYREEE (reference sequence). The CDR3 runs 15 residues. Trimming shortened V by 2 bases and J by 6 bases, and 14 bases separated the two germline ends. The CDR3 DNA reads TGTGCCAGCAGCTTTCTGGCCAGGGAACCCGGGGAGCTGTTTTTT. Its protein product is CASSFLAREPGELFF.

The chain is built from TRBV9 and TRBJ2-2; weak D call: TRBD2 (6 bases). This CDR3 contains 17 residues. In germline, CDR1 is SGDLS, CDR2 YYNGEE. With 3 bases removed from V and 0 bases from J, the gap between germline ends came to 15 bases. CDR3 DNA sequence: TGTGCCAGCAGCGAACCTACTAGCTCACCGAACACCGGGGAGCTGTTTTTT. Its protein is CASSEPTSSPNTGELFF.

The genes are TRBV6-6 and TRBJ1-2; 8 positions match TRBD1. Germline V CDR1 and CDR2: MNHNY, SVGAGI (reference sequence). The CDR3 runs 14 residues. V lost 2 bases and J lost 4; bases outside the gene matches: 3. The CDR3 here is CASSYEDRVYGYTF. The CDR3 nucleotides are TGTGCCAGCAGTTACGAGGACAGGGTCTATGGCTACACCTTC.

The V call is TRBV7-9, the J call TRBJ1-2; 9 nucleotides align to TRBD1. The CDR3 consists of 15 residues. CDR1 SEHNR and CDR2 FQNEAQ come from the germline V gene (reference sequence). The V gene end was trimmed by 1 base and the J gene end by 5 bases; junction bases not matched to a gene: 5. CDR3 coding DNA: TGTGCCAGCAGCTTAGGGACAGGGGATAAGTATGGCTACACCTTC. This codes for CASSLGTGDKYGYTF.

The chain uses TRBV28 and TRBJ2-1, with 8 bases identical to TRBD1. After removal of 2 bases from V and 5 bases from J, the junction contained 8 bases not matched to a gene. This CDR3 spans 16 amino acids. CDR1 is MDHEN, CDR2 SYDVKM, per germline. Here the CDR3 DNA reads TGTGCCAGCAGTTTAATCCGGACAGGGCGCGACAATGAGCAGTTCTTC. This encodes CASSLIRTGRDNEQFF.

The chain combines TRBV12-3 or TRBV12-4 with TRBJ2-3; TRBD1 aligns across 9 bases. V gave up 6 bases and J gave up 4 bases; unmatched junction bases: 5. The CDR3 consists of 14 residues. The DNA of the CDR3 is TGTGCCAGCAGCCGGGACAGGGCGGCAGATACGCAGTATTTT. Amino acid sequence: CASSRDRAADTQYF.

The chain employs TRBV9 and TRBJ2-1; 10 bases align to TRBD2. Germline CDR1 reads SGDLS; CDR2 reads YYNGEE. The CDR3 is 15 residues long. The J segment lost 7 bases and the V segment lost 4 bases, leaving 8 bases of the junction unmatched. The CDR3 loop reads CASSFSQREGNEQFF. As DNA, the CDR3 is TGTGCCAGCAGCTTCTCTCAGCGGGAGGGAAATGAGCAGTTCTTC.

The V call is TRBV6-5, the J call TRBJ1-5, with D tentatively TRBD1 (6 bases). V dropped 6 bases and J dropped 7 bases, with 13 bases sitting between them. Germline CDR1 MNHEY, CDR2 SVGAGI. The CDR3 has 13 amino acids. For the CDR3, the DNA is TGTGCCAGCAGGGAGGGAGGGGGACAGCCCCAGCATTTT. It translates to CASREGGGQPQHF.

In its sample, this clonotype was seen once. The V gene is TRBV20-1, the J gene TRBJ2-1, with D maybe TRBD2 (6 bases). The germline V gene has CDR1 DFQATT and CDR2 SNEGSKA (reference sequence). This CDR3 has 19 residues. V dropped 3 bases and J dropped 0 bases, with 24 bases sitting between them. In nucleotides, the CDR3 is TGCAGTGCTAGGGGGGGATGGGGTACGGGTGACGGCTCCTACAATGAGCAGTTCTTC. It codes for CSARGGWGTGDGSYNEQFF.

The chain couples TRBV5-5 to TRBJ2-5, with a possible D match to TRBD2 (5 bases). CDR1 and CDR2 from the germline V gene are SGHKS and YYEKEE (reference sequence). V lost 5 bases and J lost 3, with 14 bases in between. The CDR3 spans 14 residues. CDR3 residues: CASSFGREKETQYF. The CDR3 region has the DNA TGTGCCAGCAGTTTCGGACGGGAAAAAGAGACCCAGTACTTC.

The chain carries TRBV5-4 and TRBJ1-1, with D maybe TRBD1 (5 bases). CDR3 length: 14 residues. Looked up from germline, CDR1 is SGHNT and CDR2 is YYREEE (reference sequence). The germline V and J ends were trimmed by 1 base and 1 base, with 8 bases remaining between them. CDR3 DNA sequence: TGTGCCAGCAGCTTGATGGGGGAGAACACTGAAGCTTTCTTT. It yields the protein CASSLMGENTEAFF.

This chain's CDR3 is CATGSGSFNEQFF. CDR3 DNA: TGTGCCACCGGTTCCGGGAGCTTCAATGAGCAGTTCTTC. This chain uses TRBV24-1 with TRBJ2-1, with D possibly matching TRBD2 (6 bases). V gave up 9 bases and J gave up 6 bases, with 14 bases separating them. Germline CDR1 is KGHDR and CDR2 is SFDVKD. CDR3 size: 13 residues.

The rearrangement links TRBV21-1 to TRBJ2-5; whether TRBD1, the table's D call, matches the DNA was not checked. TRBV21-1 is reported as a pseudogene. The CDR3 runs to 15 residues. CDR3 sequence reads: CASSQDRGLHQTQYF. The CDR3 bases are TGTGCCAGCAGCCAGGACAGGGGGCTTCATCAGACCCAGTACTTC.

The chain recombines TRBV5-1 with TRBJ2-7, with D maybe TRBD1 (5 bases). In germline, CDR1 is SGHRS, CDR2 YFSETQ. V lost 0 bases to trimming and J lost 3 bases, with 10 bases between them. The CDR3 contains 14 residues. This CDR3 is CASSLGQKYYEQYF. Here the CDR3 DNA reads TGCGCCAGCAGCTTGGGACAGAAGTACTACGAGCAGTACTTC. The variable domain in full, with the rest retrieved from reference TRBV5-1 and TRBJ2-7, is KAGVTQTPRYLIKTRGQQVTLSCSPISGHRSVSWYQQTPGQGLQFLFEYFSETQRNKGNFPGRFSGRQFSNSRSEMNVSTLELGDSALYLCASSLGQKYYEQYFGPGTRLTVT.

The CDR3 sequence is CASSEPRTGQETQYF. The CDR3 DNA reads TGTGCCAGCAGTGAACCTAGGACAGGCCAAGAGACCCAGTACTTC. V and J are TRBV2 and TRBJ2-5; 7 nucleotides agree with TRBD1. Trimming at V came to 2 bases and at J to 1 base, leaving 4 bases not matched to a gene. The length of the CDR3 is 15 residues. CDR1 and CDR2 from the germline V gene are SNHLY and FYNNEI.

This clonotype was seen once. The chain carries TRBV4-1 and TRBJ1-4; no firm D call. Trimming removed 2 bases from V and 7 bases from J, with 11 bases in between. CDR3 length equals 14 residues. The V gene's germline CDR1 is MGHRA and CDR2 YSYEKL. CDR3 sequence reads: CASSQTAIGEKLFF. In nucleotides, the CDR3 is TGCGCCAGCAGCCAAACGGCGATTGGTGAAAAACTGTTTTTT.

This chain links TRBV7-9 with TRBJ2-7, with TRBD2 identical over 7 bases. Per germline, CDR1 SEHNR and CDR2 FQNEAQ (reference sequence). The CDR3 length is 16 residues. V dropped 4 bases and J dropped 2; count of bases not matched to a gene: 11. The CDR3 nucleotides read TGTGCCAGCAGCTCTGTGAACCTAGCGGCTACCTACGAGCAGTACTTC. Residues: CASSSVNLAATYEQYF.

This chain joins TRBV9 and TRBJ1-2; possible D gene TRBD1, 5 bases. Germline CDR1 is SGDLS and CDR2 is YYNGEE. V was trimmed by 6 bases and J by 6 bases, leaving 9 bases between them. The CDR3 is made up of 11 amino acids. The CDR3 protein is CASKRGHGYTF. The CDR3, as DNA: TGTGCCAGCAAAAGGGGACATGGCTACACCTTC.

This clonotype has a handful of counts. The genes are TRBV6-6 and TRBJ1-1, with D hard to call. Trimming removed 2 bases at V and 2 bases at J, with 9 bases between. Germline assignment: CDR1 MNHNY and CDR2 SVGAGI (reference sequence). The CDR3 runs 14 residues. CDR3 region: CASSYRATNTEAFF. CDR3 nucleotides: TGTGCCAGCAGTTACCGGGCCACAAACACTGAAGCTTTCTTT.

The chain combines TRBV29-1 with TRBJ2-5; D unresolved. From germline, CDR1 is SQVTM and CDR2 ANQGSEA. V gave up 4 bases and J gave up 4 bases, with 7 bases separating them. This CDR3 is built from 11 residues. The CDR3 bases are TGCAGCGTTGTTCAGCGAGAGACCCAGTACTTC. It codes for CSVVQRETQYF.

This rearrangement joins TRBV6-5 to TRBJ2-3, with 7 bases that match TRBD1. Trimming at V came to 0 bases and at J to 8 bases, leaving 17 bases not matched to a gene. The CDR3 covers 18 residues. Per the germline V gene, CDR1 is MNHEY and CDR2 is SVGAGI. The CDR3 region is CASSYSNPFGTEQGTQYF. Here the CDR3 DNA reads TGTGCCAGCAGTTACTCAAATCCGTTCGGGACAGAGCAGGGTACGCAGTATTTT.